Detailed here is one TCR beta chain. Its antigen is as yet unknown. The source of the sample is a study of cytomegalovirus exposure and HLA in healthy donors. Points from the study as a whole: Presence/absence analysis assumed near-uniform sequencing depth across donors. While the bulk of TCR sequences proved rare, some public TCRs turned up in many donors.

The V and J ends lost 0 bases and 1 base, in that order; junction bases with no gene match: 4. From germline, CDR1 is SGHDT and CDR2 YYEEEE. The CDR3 spans 16 residues. PCR was performed using 60 Vbeta and 13 Jbeta primers. Here immunoSEQ multiplex PCR was the method, and the copy in TCRdb shows in-frame clones only, minus some. The repertoire holds roughly 110,000 clones, with approximately 80% as singletons. The sequenced sample was PBMCs. This sequence originates from a man in his sixties in good health and CMV-seronegative. This chain joins TRBV5-6 and TRBJ1-1; TRBD1 matches at 9 bases. The CDR3 reads CASSLGWGQGNTEAFF. The CDR3 DNA follows: TGTGCCAGCAGCTTGGGTTGGGGACAGGGGAACACTGAAGCTTTCTTT.